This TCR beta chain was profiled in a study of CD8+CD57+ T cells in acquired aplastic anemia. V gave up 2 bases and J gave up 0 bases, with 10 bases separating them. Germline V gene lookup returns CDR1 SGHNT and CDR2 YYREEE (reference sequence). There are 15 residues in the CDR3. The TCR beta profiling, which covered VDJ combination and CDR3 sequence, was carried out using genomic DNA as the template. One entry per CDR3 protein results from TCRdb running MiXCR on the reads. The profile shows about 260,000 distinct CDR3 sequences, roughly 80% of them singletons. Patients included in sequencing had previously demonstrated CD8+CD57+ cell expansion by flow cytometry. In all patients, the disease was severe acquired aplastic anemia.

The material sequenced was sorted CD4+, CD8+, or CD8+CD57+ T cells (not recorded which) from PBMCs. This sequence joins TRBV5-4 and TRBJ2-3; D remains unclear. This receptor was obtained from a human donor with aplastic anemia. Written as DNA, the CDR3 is TGTGCCAGCAGCTTTCAAAGAAAGAGCACAGATACGCAGTATTTT. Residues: CASSFQRKSTDTQYF.